This TCR beta chain was identified in a study of blood T cell repertoires in COVID-19. Overall study: Nucleic acid was either cDNA or gDNA, and it came from T cells, B-cell-depleted T cells, or PBMCs.

Sequencing used immunoSEQ multiplex PCR; TCRdb keeps in-frame clones, though not all of them. The table includes roughly 90,000 clones, approximately 86% detected once. The V gene's germline CDR1 is SNHLY and CDR2 FYNNEI. The CDR3 runs 15 residues. With 4 bases removed from V and 0 bases from J, the gap between germline ends came to 13 bases. The receptor was derived from a man aged 35 to 55 with acute or convalescent COVID-19. The V and J genes are TRBV2 and TRBJ2-7, with D unclear. Source material: peripheral blood. The CDR3 DNA reads TGTGCCAGCAGTGTGGTACTCTCCTTCTCCTACGAGCAGTACTTC. Amino acid sequence: CASSVVLSFSYEQYF.